The rows below give T cell receptor beta chains drawn from one sample of a study of CD8 T cells in ankylosing spondylitis. MiXCR, applied by TCRdb to the 5' RACE reads, yields one record per CDR3 protein. Of about 360,000 distinct CDR3 sequences listed, 20% to 25% are singletons. The sample comprised blood, either unsorted or a sorted T cell fraction (not recorded which). The receptors come from a male donor with ankylosing spondylitis or in good health (not recorded which). Both conserved end residues are part of each CDR3. D genes are given only for firm matches. Size values are once, few and many counts, or a class for expanded clones, and some rows have none.

V	size	D	J	DNA	CDR3
TRBV12-3/TRBV12-4	.	.	TRBJ2-7	TGTGCCAGCAGTCAAGGGGCAGCGTACGAGCAGTACTTC	CASSQGAAYEQYF
TRBV29-1	.	.	TRBJ2-7	TGCAGCGTTGAACTTGTGGAAACGAGCTCCTACGAGCAGTACTTC	CSVELVETSSYEQYF
TRBV12-3/TRBV12-4	few	.	TRBJ1-1	TGTGCCAGCAGCCGGTGGGGGAACACTGAAGCTTTCTTT	CASSRWGNTEAFF
TRBV20-1	few	TRBD1	TRBJ2-7	TGCAGTGCGCGGACAGGGGACTCCTACGAGCAGTACTTC	CSARTGDSYEQYF
TRBV27	.	.	TRBJ2-1	TGTGCCAGCAGTTTGTTTAACCCCGGTGAGCAGTTCTTC	CASSLFNPGEQFF
TRBV30	.	.	TRBJ1-2	TGTGCCTGGAGTCCCTGGGCGGGAAAAGAAGGCTACACCTTC	CAWSPWAGKEGYTF
TRBV7-2	.	.	TRBJ2-4	TGTGCCAGCAGCTTAGTCGGGGGGAAGGGGGAAAACATTCAGTACTTC	CASSLVGGKGENIQYF
TRBV10-2	.	.	TRBJ1-5	TGCGCCAGCAGGGGGATGGGCAATCAGCCCCAGCATTTT	CASRGMGNQPQHF
TRBV12-3/TRBV12-4	medium-sized	.	TRBJ2-3	TGTGCCAGCAATAGTCCCGGGGGAAGCACAGATACGCAGTATTTT	CASNSPGGSTDTQYF
TRBV6-1	.	.	TRBJ2-3	TGTGCCAGCAGTGAAGCGGTCGGACTCCTAAGCACAGATACGCAGTATTTT	CASSEAVGLLSTDTQYF
TRBV3-1	.	.	TRBJ2-5	TGTGCCACCAGCCAAGATCCGGGTCCGACGGAGACCCAGTACTTC	CATSQDPGPTETQYF
TRBV7-9	.	.	TRBJ2-1	TGTGCCAGCAGCTTATTCGGCCAAAGGGAATACAATGAGCAGTTCTTC	CASSLFGQREYNEQFF
TRBV29-1	few	TRBD1	TRBJ2-7	TGCAGCGTTGTGCATGACAGGGGCGAGCAGTACTTC	CSVVHDRGEQYF
TRBV7-2	.	.	TRBJ2-1	TGTGCCAGCAGCTTAAACAGACGCTCCTACAATGAGCAGTTCTTC	CASSLNRRSYNEQFF
TRBV2	few	TRBD2	TRBJ2-1	TGTGCCAGCAGTGTTGGAACCGGGACTAGCGGAGCCTACAATGAGCAGTTCTTC	CASSVGTGTSGAYNEQFF
TRBV5-1	.	.	TRBJ1-5	TGCGCCAGCAGCTTGGGGGTGGGGGAACAGCCCCAGCATTTT	CASSLGVGEQPQHF
TRBV7-9	.	.	TRBJ2-1	TGTGCCAGCCTGGGGGCAGTTAACAATGAGCAGTTCTTC	CASLGAVNNEQFF
TRBV12-3/TRBV12-4	many	.	TRBJ1-1	TGTGCCAGCAGTTTTATAGGCACTGAAGCTTTCTTT	CASSFIGTEAFF
TRBV5-1	.	.	TRBJ2-3	TGCGCCAGCAGCCTGAGGCGGAGCACAGATACGCAGTATTTT	CASSLRRSTDTQYF
TRBV3-1	.	.	TRBJ2-3	TGTGCCAGCAGCCAACCCCGCTACCCCGGGGGCCCGTCTAGCACAGATACGCAGTATTTT	CASSQPRYPGGPSSTDTQYF
TRBV9	.	.	TRBJ2-5	TGTGCCAGCAGCGTAGGATCCGGAGAGAAGTACTTC	CASSVGSGEKYF
TRBV7-9	few	.	TRBJ1-5	TGTGCCAGCAGCTATATTGGTCAGCCCCAGCATTTT	CASSYIGQPQHF
TRBV6-1	.	.	TRBJ1-5	TGTGCCAGCAGTGAATACGAGGGGAGACAGCCCCAGCATTTT	CASSEYEGRQPQHF
TRBV2	.	.	TRBJ2-5	TGTGCCAGCAGTGGACAGCCCACCACTGGTGAGACCCAGTACTTC	CASSGQPTTGETQYF
TRBV29-1	few	TRBD1	TRBJ1-1	TGCAGCGTTCAGGGGGCTGAAGCTTTCTTT	CSVQGAEAFF
TRBV9	few	.	TRBJ1-1	TGTGCCAGCAGCGAAGGAGGGGGTACTTCTGAAGCTTTCTTT	CASSEGGGTSEAFF
TRBV12-3/TRBV12-4	many	TRBD2	TRBJ2-1	TGTGCCAGCAGTAGCGGGGGGTACTACAATGAGCAGTTCTTC	CASSSGGYYNEQFF
TRBV20-1	.	.	TRBJ2-1	TGCAGTGCTAGAGAGTGGGGGGTGGTCAATGAGCAGTTCTTC	CSAREWGVVNEQFF
TRBV7-9	.	.	TRBJ2-1	TGTGCCAGCAGCTTACAGTTGAATGAGCAGTTCTTC	CASSLQLNEQFF
TRBV12-3/TRBV12-4	.	.	TRBJ2-6	TGTGCCAGCAGTTTATCGGCAGGGTATGCCAACGTCCTGACTTTC	CASSLSAGYANVLTF
TRBV20-1	few	TRBD2	TRBJ2-1	TGCAGTGCTAGAGATACTTTAGCGGGGGTATACAATGAGCAGTTCTTC	CSARDTLAGVYNEQFF
TRBV6-2/TRBV6-3	.	.	TRBJ2-7	TGTGCCAGCAGTTACGAAAGGAAACACGAGCAGTACTTC	CASSYERKHEQYF
TRBV12-3/TRBV12-4	many	.	TRBJ1-2	TGTGCCAGCAGGGGGTCGGTGTTCTATGGCTACACCTTC	CASRGSVFYGYTF
TRBV28	.	TRBD1	TRBJ2-2	TGTGCCAGCAGTCCCATGACAGGGGTCAAACCCGGGGAGCTGTTTTTT	CASSPMTGVKPGELFF
TRBV27	.	TRBD1	TRBJ2-2	TGTGCCACCCAACAGGGGGGGGAGCTGTTTTTT	CATQQGGELFF
TRBV10-2	.	.	TRBJ2-7	TGCGCCAGCAGTGTGGCACAGTGGACCCACGAGCAGTACTTC	CASSVAQWTHEQYF
TRBV29-1	.	.	TRBJ2-3	TGCAGCGCCCGCGCGGCAGGGAATACGCAGTATTTT	CSARAAGNTQYF
TRBV20-1	.	TRBD1	TRBJ2-7	TGCAGTGCTAGAGATGGTGGGACAGGGTCCCACGAGCAGTACTTC	CSARDGGTGSHEQYF
TRBV4-1	few	TRBD2	TRBJ2-1	TGCGCCAGCAGCCTGGTGCTAGCGGGGAGGTTTGAGCAGTTCTTC	CASSLVLAGRFEQFF
TRBV2	few	.	TRBJ2-5	TGTGCCAGCAGTGAAGGGGGGGCCCCCGAGACCCAGTACTTC	CASSEGGAPETQYF
TRBV25-1	.	.	TRBJ2-3	TGTGCCAGCAGTGGTTGGTGGAGGGGAACAGATACGCAGTATTTT	CASSGWWRGTDTQYF
TRBV15	.	.	TRBJ1-2	TGTGCCACCAGGGCCTGGCCTAACTATGGCTACACCTTC	CATRAWPNYGYTF
TRBV4-2	few	.	TRBJ2-2	TGTGCCAGCAGCCAAGAATGGGGGCGGGTTAGCACCGGGGAGCTGTTTTTT	CASSQEWGRVSTGELFF
TRBV5-1	few	TRBD1	TRBJ2-2	TGCGCCAGCAGCTTGTTCAAGGGGGCGCCCACCGGGGAGCTGTTTTTT	CASSLFKGAPTGELFF
TRBV7-9	few	.	TRBJ2-2	TGTGCCAGCAGCTACGACAGTTTCGGGGAGCTGTTTTTT	CASSYDSFGELFF
TRBV29-1	few	.	TRBJ2-1	TGCAGCGCTAACCCATCTAGGTCCTACAATGAGCAGTTCTTC	CSANPSRSYNEQFF
TRBV14	few	TRBD1	TRBJ2-7	TGTGCCAGCAGCCAATTGGGGACAGCCTTTATCGAGCAGTACTTC	CASSQLGTAFIEQYF